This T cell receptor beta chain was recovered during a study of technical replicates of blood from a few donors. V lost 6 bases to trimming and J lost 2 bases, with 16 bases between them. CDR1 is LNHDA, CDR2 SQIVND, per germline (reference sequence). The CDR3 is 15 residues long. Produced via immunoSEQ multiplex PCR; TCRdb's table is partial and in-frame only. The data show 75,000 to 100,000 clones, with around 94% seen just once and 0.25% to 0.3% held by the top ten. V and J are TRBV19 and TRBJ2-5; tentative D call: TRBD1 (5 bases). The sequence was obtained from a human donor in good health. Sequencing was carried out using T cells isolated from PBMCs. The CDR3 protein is CASSKTRQLQETQYF. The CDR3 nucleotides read TGTGCCAGTAGCAAAACCCGACAGTTACAAGAGACCCAGTACTTC.